This entry lists 24 T cell receptor beta chains sequenced from one sample in a study of blood T cell repertoires in COVID-19. Repertoires were generated with immunoSEQ multiplex PCR, while TCRdb's copy carries only in-frame clones and drops some. This sample has about 99,000 clones, with approximately 88% found just once. The material sequenced was peripheral blood. The receptor source for this set is a woman between 55 and 75 years old with acute or convalescent COVID-19.

CDR3 in amino acids: CASSLGSRQPNNEQFF. The CDR3 DNA reads as TGTGCCAGCAGCTTAGGAAGCAGGCAGCCAAACAATGAGCAGTTCTTC. V usage is TRBV7-8 and J usage is TRBJ2-1; D gene unclear. CDR3 size: 16 residues. Trimming took 1 base from V and 5 from J, leaving 15 bases between them. Germline CDR1 reads SGHVS; CDR2 reads FQNEAQ.

This clone has a single count. This chain links TRBV19 with TRBJ1-2, with D possibly TRBD1 on 5 matching bases. Germline V gene data show CDR1 as LNHDA and CDR2 as SQIVND (reference sequence). CDR3 size: 14 residues. V gave up 5 bases and J gave up 4 bases, with 14 bases separating them. This CDR3 is CASSPADTTYGYTF. DNA of the CDR3: TGTGCCAGTAGTCCGGCGGACACGACCTATGGCTACACCTTC.

This chain connects TRBV30 to TRBJ2-1; 7 nucleotides match TRBD2. This CDR3 region has 16 residues. With V trimmed by 0 bases and J by 0 bases, 5 bases remained unmatched. The V gene's germline CDR1 is GTSNPN and CDR2 SVGIG (reference sequence). In DNA form, the CDR3 reads TGTGCCTGGAGTGTAAGGGCTAGCGGCTCCTACAATGAGCAGTTCTTC. This encodes CAWSVRASGSYNEQFF.

The V and J genes are TRBV9 and TRBJ2-7, with 9 bases lining up with TRBD2. In germline, CDR1 is SGDLS, CDR2 YYNGEE. This CDR3 is 15 amino acids long. V was clipped by 3 bases and J by 6 bases; unmatched bases: 10. In DNA form, the CDR3 reads TGTGCCAGCAGCGCCCGTGGTAGCGGGAGAGGCGAGCAGTACTTC. Translating it yields CASSARGSGRGEQYF.

In nucleotides, the CDR3 is TGCGCCAGCAGTAAGGGAGGGGGAAAAAGCACAGATACGCAGTATTTT. It encodes CASSKGGGKSTDTQYF. V gene TRBV10-1 combines with J gene TRBJ2-3, with D possibly TRBD2 on 7 matching bases. The CDR3 is made up of 16 amino acids. The V end was cut by 5 bases, the J end by 0 bases, with 15 bases between. Germline lookup yields CDR1 WNHNN and CDR2 SYGVQD (reference sequence).

DNA of the CDR3: TGTGCCATCAGTGAACCACCGACAGGGCGGACTGAAGCTTTCTTT. Amino acid sequence: CAISEPPTGRTEAFF. The chain links TRBV10-3 to TRBJ1-1; 7 positions agree with TRBD1. Per germline, CDR1 ENHRY and CDR2 SYGVKD. This CDR3 is 15 amino acids long. The V segment lost 3 bases and the J segment 5 bases; nucleotides outside the gene matches: 9.

The gene calls are TRBV7-9 and TRBJ1-1, with D possibly TRBD1 on 6 matching bases. The CDR3 length is 13 residues. Looked up from germline, CDR1 is SEHNR and CDR2 is FQNEAQ (reference sequence). Trimming stripped 6 bases from V and 1 base from J, with 9 bases between. The CDR3 loop reads CASRETGNTEAFF. The CDR3 DNA sequence: TGTGCCAGCAGAGAGACAGGGAACACTGAAGCTTTCTTT.

The J gene is TRBJ2-1, the V gene TRBV19; possibly TRBD1 for D (5 bases). The germline gives CDR1 LNHDA, CDR2 SQIVND (reference sequence). This CDR3 has 13 residues. Trimming took off 7 bases at V and 3 bases at J, with 10 bases between the two ends. CDR3 sequence reads: CASIGRVYNEQFF. DNA of the CDR3: TGTGCCAGTATCGGCAGGGTCTACAATGAGCAGTTCTTC.

The chain employs TRBV7-9 and TRBJ1-2; D gene unclear. This CDR3 has 12 residues. Per the germline V gene, CDR1 is SEHNR and CDR2 is FQNEAQ (reference sequence). The V end was cut by 4 bases, the J end by 9 bases, with 12 bases between. The CDR3 DNA sequence: TGTGCCAGCAGCTCCCCCGGCGACAGCTACACCTTC. It encodes CASSSPGDSYTF.

The chain links TRBV15 to TRBJ1-4; 9 bases fit TRBD1. Losses at the gene ends were 3 bases for V and 7 bases for J; bases not matched to a gene: 12. The CDR3 consists of 17 residues. The germline CDR1 and CDR2 sequences are LNHNV and YYDKDF (reference sequence). The CDR3 DNA sequence: TGTGCCACCAGCAGCCGGGACAGGGCCTTGTCGGGTGAAAAACTGTTTTTT. Its protein is CATSSRDRALSGEKLFF.

This sequence joins TRBV11-2 and TRBJ1-6, with D hard to call. The CDR3 has 14 residues. The V gene lost 5 bases and the J gene lost 8 bases, with 13 bases spanning the gap. Per the germline V gene, CDR1 is SGHAT and CDR2 is FQNNGV. CDR3 nucleotide sequence: TGTGCCAGCAGCCCACGGGCCGGGGATTCACCCCTCCACTTT. Its translation is CASSPRAGDSPLHF. The whole variable domain, remainder taken from reference TRBV11-2 and TRBJ1-6, is EAGVAQSPRYKIIEKRQSVAFWCNPISGHATLYWYQQILGQGPKLLIQFQNNGVVDDSQLPKDRFSAERLKGVDSTLKIQPAKLEDSAVYLCASSPRAGDSPLHFGNGTRLTVT.

This clone has just one count. The DNA for the CDR3 is TGTGCCAGCAGCCCCGGGACAGGGTCGCTAGGGGCTTTCTTT. Its protein product is CASSPGTGSLGAFF. The rearrangement links TRBV7-3 to TRBJ1-1; 9 bases agree with TRBD1. This CDR3 is built from 14 residues. Germline values: CDR1 SGHTA, CDR2 FQGTGA. Unmatched junction bases numbered 12, after V lost 5 bases and J lost 11 bases.

The chain combines TRBV7-2 with TRBJ2-5, with TRBD2 matching 7 bases. V lost 5 bases to trimming and J lost 4 bases; unmatched junction nucleotides: 7. This CDR3 comprises 14 residues. Germline V CDR1 and CDR2: SGHTA, FQGNSA. CDR3 sequence: CASSLFTGGETQYF. DNA for the CDR3: TGTGCCAGCAGCCTCTTCACGGGGGGAGAGACCCAGTACTTC.

This chain uses TRBV2 with TRBJ1-2; 8 bases agree with TRBD1. CDR1 and CDR2 from the germline V gene are SNHLY and FYNNEI. V lost 6 bases and J lost 0; bases outside the gene matches: 9. This CDR3 contains 16 residues. This CDR3 is CASRRTGSAANYGYTF. Here the CDR3 DNA reads TGTGCCAGCAGACGGACAGGGTCCGCCGCTAACTATGGCTACACCTTC.

The V call is TRBV19, the J call TRBJ1-2, with TRBD1 matching 8 bases. CDR1 and CDR2 (germline): LNHDA, SQIVND (reference sequence). The CDR3 is 13 amino acids. Trimming took 5 bases from V and 8 from J; bases not matched to a gene: 7. CDR3 amino acids: CASSPGTGGGYTF. The CDR3 DNA reads TGTGCCAGTAGTCCCGGGACAGGTGGGGGCTACACCTTC.

V usage is TRBV7-2 and J usage is TRBJ2-3; 7 bases map to TRBD2. The CDR3 has 15 residues. The junction had 5 bases not matched to a gene; V was cut back by 0 bases and J by 5 bases. Germline CDR1 and CDR2: SGHTA and FQGNSA. CDR3 bases: TGTGCCAGCAGCTTAGCGGGAGGGGCGATAGATACGCAGTATTTT. Translated, it gives CASSLAGGAIDTQYF.

The chain employs TRBV28 and TRBJ1-5, with 8 bases identical to TRBD1. Unmatched junction bases numbered 8, after V lost 8 bases and J lost 5 bases. The CDR3 has 14 residues. CDR1 is MDHEN, CDR2 SYDVKM, per germline. The CDR3 here is CASSTPGGDQPQHF. The CDR3, as DNA: TGTGCCAGCTCAACCCCAGGGGGCGATCAGCCCCAGCATTTT.

The genes are TRBV6-5 and TRBJ2-1; the D is unclear. Deletions cut 7 bases from V and 8 bases from J, with 18 bases between. CDR3 length equals 14 residues. Germline V lookup: CDR1 MNHEY, CDR2 SVGAGI. CDR3 nucleotide sequence: TGTGCCAGCAAGAAGCTGGCGGAGTCCCATGAGCAGTTCTTC. Protein product: CASKKLAESHEQFF.

The V and J genes are TRBV6-5 and TRBJ2-3; 11 positions match TRBD2. CDR3 length: 15 amino acids. The trim removed 6 bases at V and 5 bases at J, leaving 7 bases unmatched. Looked up from germline, CDR1 is MNHEY and CDR2 is SVGAGI. CDR3 bases: TGTGCCAGCAGCCGGACTAGCGGGTGGTTAGATACGCAGTATTTT. Amino acid sequence: CASSRTSGWLDTQYF.

J is TRBJ2-3 and V is TRBV6-5, with TRBD2 as a possible D gene (5 bases). Germline CDR1 is MNHEY and CDR2 is SVGAGI. V was trimmed by 8 bases and J by 5 bases, leaving 14 bases between them. The CDR3 runs 13 residues. As DNA, the CDR3 is TGTGCCAGCGAAGGGAGAGTTAGAGATACGCAGTATTTT. It codes for CASEGRVRDTQYF.

The chain couples TRBV19 to TRBJ1-1; 7 bases are a match to TRBD1. CDR1 LNHDA and CDR2 SQIVND come from the germline V gene (reference sequence). With 1 base clipped from V and 0 bases from J, the junction kept 11 bases outside the gene matches. The CDR3 extends over 18 amino acids. CDR3 sequence (DNA): TGTGCCAGTAGTATAGGGCAGGGGGGACCGGGAATGAACACTGAAGCTTTCTTT. Translating gives CASSIGQGGPGMNTEAFF.

The chain couples TRBV19 to TRBJ1-4; D unclear. Germline values: CDR1 LNHDA, CDR2 SQIVND (reference sequence). The CDR3 has 13 amino acids. The ends were cut back, 3 bases at V and 5 bases at J, with 7 bases in the middle. The CDR3 here is CASSMARNEKLFF. The CDR3 DNA reads TGTGCCAGTAGTATGGCCCGCAATGAAAAACTGTTTTTT. The variable domain in full, with the rest retrieved from reference TRBV19 and TRBJ1-4, is DGGITQSPKYLFRKEGQNVTLSCEQNLNHDAMYWYRQDPGQGLRLIYYSQIVNDFQKGDIAEGYSVSREKKESFPLTVTSAQKNPTAFYLCASSMARNEKLFFGSGTQLSVL.

This chain uses TRBV19 with TRBJ2-2; the D gene is possibly TRBD1 (7 bases). Germline loops: CDR1 LNHDA, CDR2 SQIVND (reference sequence). CDR3 length: 15 amino acids. Trimming removed 1 base from V and 5 bases from J, with 11 bases in between. The CDR3: CASSIAQGGTGELFF. The CDR3 DNA sequence: TGTGCCAGTAGTATAGCGCAGGGGGGTACCGGGGAGCTGTTTTTT. The entire variable domain, with the rest obtained from reference TRBV19 and TRBJ2-2, is as follows: DGGITQSPKYLFRKEGQNVTLSCEQNLNHDAMYWYRQDPGQGLRLIYYSQIVNDFQKGDIAEGYSVSREKKESFPLTVTSAQKNPTAFYLCASSIAQGGTGELFFGEGSRLTVL.

The rearrangement links TRBV16 to TRBJ1-2, with D unresolved. The CDR3 is 13 residues long. Germline CDR1 is KGHSY and CDR2 is FQNENV. Trimming left V 5 bases short and J 8 bases short, with 15 bases between. In DNA, the CDR3 is TGTGCCAGCAGCGTCGGGCGGGTCGAGGGCTACACCTTC. Translating gives CASSVGRVEGYTF.